This T cell receptor (beta chain) is from a study of blood T cell repertoires in COVID-19. Overall study: Specimens from acute and convalescent COVID-19 originated in the United States, Italy and Spain. PBMCs, B-cell-depleted T cells, or T cells provided the cDNA or gDNA that made up the material.

Some clones are missing from TCRdb's copy, which holds only in-frame ones; the method was immunoSEQ multiplex PCR. Of some 90,000 clones in the sample, around 85% were seen once. Recruited during active infection, patients (from Seattle) were subsequently followed longitudinally. CDR1 and CDR2 (germline): MDHEN, SYDVKM. CDR3 length: 17 residues. Trimming at V came to 7 bases and at J to 3 bases, leaving 12 bases not matched to a gene. The chain has TRBV28 and TRBJ2-1; 10 nucleotides align to TRBD2. The specimen was peripheral blood. The source is an older woman with COVID-19, enrolled during active disease. The CDR3 DNA is TGTGCCAGCAAAAGGGCTAGCGGGGGATCCTTCTACAATGAGCAGTTCTTC. Its protein product is CASKRASGGSFYNEQFF. Full variable domain (missing parts from reference TRBV28 and TRBJ2-1): DVKVTQSSRYLVKRTGEKVFLECVQDMDHENMFWYRQDPGLGLRLIYFSYDVKMKEKGDIPEGYSVSREKKERFSLILESASTNQTSMYLCASKRASGGSFYNEQFFGPGTRLTVL.